The 9 T cell receptor beta chains below all came from one sample that was sequenced in a study of blood T cell repertoires in COVID-19. The protocol was immunoSEQ multiplex PCR, while the TCRdb copy is restricted to in-frame clones and leaves out a portion. The sample has fewer than 250,000 clones, over 70% seen once. The sample was peripheral blood. The source is a man aged 50 to 60 with active or convalescent COVID-19.

The chain has TRBV11-2 and TRBJ1-2, with TRBD1 matching over 9 bases. The germline gives CDR1 SGHAT, CDR2 FQNNGV. The CDR3 length is 14 residues. Unmatched junction bases numbered 5, after V lost 3 bases and J lost 6 bases. CDR3 nucleotide sequence: TGTGCCAGCAGCTTCTACAGGGGGCGCGATGGCTACACCTTC. Protein product: CASSFYRGRDGYTF. Variable domain in full (rest from reference TRBV11-2 and TRBJ1-2): EAGVAQSPRYKIIEKRQSVAFWCNPISGHATLYWYQQILGQGPKLLIQFQNNGVVDDSQLPKDRFSAERLKGVDSTLKIQPAKLEDSAVYLCASSFYRGRDGYTFGSGTRLTVV.

This clone was recorded only once. This chain joins TRBV5-1 and TRBJ1-6, with a possible D match to TRBD1 (5 bases). Germline V lookup: CDR1 SGHRS, CDR2 YFSETQ. V lost 4 bases, J lost 4 bases, and 15 bases lay in between. CDR3 size: 16 residues. In nucleotides, the CDR3 is TGCGCCAGCAGCGAAAGACAGTTCGGGTATAATTCACCCCTCCACTTT. Translation: CASSERQFGYNSPLHF.

The V and J genes are TRBV6-5 and TRBJ2-1, with 9 bases that match TRBD1. V lost 5 bases, J lost 4 bases, and 6 bases stayed unmatched. Germline V gene sequence: CDR1 MNHEY, CDR2 SVGAGI. The CDR3 length is 15 residues. CDR3 sequence: CASSQTGGAYNEQFF. The CDR3 DNA sequence: TGTGCCAGCAGTCAAACAGGGGGCGCGTACAATGAGCAGTTCTTC.

The chain joins TRBV19 to TRBJ1-2; TRBD1 matches 8 bases. Germline CDR1 and CDR2: LNHDA and SQIVND (reference sequence). The V gene end was trimmed by 6 bases and the J gene end by 5 bases; junction bases not matched to a gene: 11. The length of the CDR3 is 15 residues. CDR3 nucleotides: TGTGCCAGTAGCCCCACACGCACAGGGGGGTATGGCTACACCTTC. Its protein product is CASSPTRTGGYGYTF.

The count of this clone is one. The chain uses TRBV13 and TRBJ1-6, with TRBD1 matching over 7 bases. In germline, CDR1 is PRHDT, CDR2 FYEKMQ (reference sequence). V lost 4 bases, J lost 8 bases, and 5 bases stayed unmatched. The CDR3 runs 14 residues. CDR3 DNA: TGTGCCAGCAGCTCGACAGGGTTCGATTCACCCCTCCACTTT. This sequence encodes CASSSTGFDSPLHF.

This sequence joins TRBV19 and TRBJ1-1; a weak D match, TRBD1 (5 bases). V was clipped by 3 bases and J by 3 bases, with 11 bases between them. Germline V CDR1 and CDR2: LNHDA, SQIVND (reference sequence). CDR3 size: 14 residues. The CDR3 nucleotides read TGTGCCAGTAGTATCACAGGAACGTACACTGAAGCTTTCTTT. Translation: CASSITGTYTEAFF.

This clone came up a few times. This chain joins TRBV11-3 and TRBJ2-5, with D possibly matching TRBD1 (6 bases). CDR1 and CDR2 (germline): SGHNT, YENEEA. Trimming took off 3 bases at V and 5 bases at J, with 13 bases between the two ends. This CDR3 spans 14 amino acids. CDR3 sequence reads: CASSFPRQGETQYF. CDR3 nucleotide sequence: TGTGCCAGCAGCTTTCCCAGGCAGGGGGAGACCCAGTACTTC.

The J gene is TRBJ1-2, the V gene TRBV30, with TRBD1 matching 10 bases. CDR1 is GTSNPN, CDR2 SVGIG, per germline (reference sequence). This CDR3 contains 16 residues. The V gene end was trimmed by 0 bases and the J gene end by 7 bases; junction bases not matched to a gene: 11. CDR3 protein: CAWSVLPPGQGSGYTF. The DNA for the CDR3 is TGTGCCTGGAGTGTACTTCCCCCGGGACAGGGGTCTGGCTACACCTTC.

The rearrangement joins TRBV5-8 to TRBJ1-6, with a possible D match to TRBD1 (5 bases). The germline V gene encodes CDR1 SGHTS and CDR2 YDEGEE. The ends were cut back, 4 bases at V and 7 bases at J, with 18 bases in the middle. This CDR3 is 16 amino acids long. For the CDR3, the DNA is TGTGCCAGCAGCCCGTACCGGGGGAGAACGAATTCACCCCTCCACTTT. Its protein is CASSPYRGRTNSPLHF.